These T cell receptor beta chains were read from a single sample in a study of response to subunit inactivated influenza vaccine. MiXCR was run by TCRdb on the RT-PCR reads, yielding one entry per CDR3 protein. The sample gives roughly 540,000 distinct CDR3 sequences, around a quarter of which show up once; under 3.5% is in the top ten. The sample also formed part of further work on T cells expressing NK-cell markers.

Sequenced here: CD4+ T cells sorted from PBMCs, sampled roughly 12 days after vaccination. These receptor sequences come from a man aged 50 to 60 who received an inactivated influenza vaccine. CDR3s include the opening cysteine and the closing phenylalanine or tryptophan. A D gene is named only where the DNA matches it firmly. A clone size is listed for some rows: how often the clone was seen (once, few, many), or a class if it is expanded.

D	length	V	size	J	CDR3	DNA
TRBD1	15	TRBV12-5	-	TRBJ2-1	CASGLVVGQGYEQFF	TGTGCTAGTGGTTTGGTAGTCGGACAGGGCTATGAGCAGTTCTTC
-	14	TRBV2	-	TRBJ2-3	CASSSLGTTDTQYF	TGTGCCAGCAGTTCGTTAGGGACCACAGATACGCAGTATTTT
-	14	TRBV28	many	TRBJ1-3	CASSSTGTGNTIYF	TGTGCCAGCAGCTCCACAGGGACTGGAAACACCATATATTTT
TRBD2	17	TRBV11-2	-	TRBJ2-5	CASSTGLAGQGWETQYF	TGTGCCAGCAGCACCGGACTAGCGGGGCAAGGGTGGGAGACCCAGTACTTC
TRBD1	15	TRBV4-2	few	TRBJ2-5	CASSRTDRGRETQYF	TGTGCCAGCAGCCGGACAGACAGGGGAAGGGAGACCCAGTACTTC
TRBD1	14	TRBV20-1	-	TRBJ1-2	CSARGRTGGRGYTF	TGCAGTGCTAGGGGAAGGACAGGGGGCCGGGGCTACACCTTC
-	12	TRBV7-9	few	TRBJ1-2	CASSLSDGGYTF	TGTGCCAGCAGCTTGTCTGACGGCGGCTACACCTTC
-	15	TRBV28	few	TRBJ2-5	CASSPSAGTQETQYF	TGTGCCAGCTCGCCTTCGGCAGGGACCCAAGAGACCCAGTACTTC
TRBD1	15	TRBV11-2	-	TRBJ2-7	CASSLNRGTWGEQYF	TGTGCCAGCAGCTTAAACAGGGGAACATGGGGGGAGCAGTACTTC
-	14	TRBV28	few	TRBJ1-2	CASSPHTGNYGYTF	TGTGCCAGCAGTCCGCACACAGGGAACTATGGCTACACCTTC
-	12	TRBV5-1	many	TRBJ1-2	CASSRQGHGYTF	TGCGCCAGCAGCAGGCAGGGCCACGGCTACACCTTC
-	14	TRBV12-3/TRBV12-4	few	TRBJ2-2	CASSPTQNTGELFF	TGTGCCAGCAGTCCCACCCAGAACACCGGGGAGCTGTTTTTT
-	13	TRBV12-3/TRBV12-4	few	TRBJ2-3	CASSLVESATQYF	TGTGCCAGCAGTTTAGTAGAATCTGCTACGCAGTATTTT
-	18	TRBV28	many	TRBJ2-1	CATQLGSQWGPGVNEQFF	TGTGCCACCCAACTAGGTTCCCAGTGGGGTCCAGGGGTAAATGAGCAGTTCTTC
TRBD2	13	TRBV6-2/TRBV6-3	-	TRBJ2-3	CASSYSGFDTQYF	TGTGCCAGCAGTTATAGCGGGTTTGATACGCAGTATTTT
-	12	TRBV12-3/TRBV12-4	-	TRBJ2-2	CASSFQSGELFF	TGTGCCAGCAGTTTTCAGAGCGGGGAGCTGTTTTTT
-	13	TRBV7-2	-	TRBJ2-5	CASSLSRLETQYF	TGTGCCAGCAGCTTAAGCAGGTTGGAGACCCAGTACTTC
TRBD2	16	TRBV18	few	TRBJ2-2	CASSWPGLANTGELFF	TGTGCCAGCTCATGGCCGGGACTAGCGAACACCGGGGAGCTGTTTTTT
-	12	TRBV7-2	many	TRBJ2-2	CAEGENTGELFF	TGTGCCGAGGGCGAGAACACCGGGGAGCTGTTTTTT
TRBD2	14	TRBV5-1	-	TRBJ2-1	CASSAGGRENEQFF	TGCGCCAGCAGTGCGGGGGGCCGAGAAAATGAGCAGTTCTTC
TRBD2	14	TRBV6-2/TRBV6-3	few	TRBJ2-1	CASNRGRAGNEQFF	TGTGCCAGCAACCGCGGGAGGGCCGGAAATGAGCAGTTCTTC
-	17	TRBV5-1	-	TRBJ2-7	CASSHGSAGAYSYEQYF	TGCGCCAGCAGCCATGGGTCGGCAGGGGCCTACTCCTACGAGCAGTACTTC
TRBD2	17	TRBV10-2	-	TRBJ2-5	CASSGLNRASGRETQYF	TGCGCCAGCAGTGGTCTCAACCGGGCTAGCGGGCGAGAGACCCAGTACTTC
-	16	TRBV6-2/TRBV6-3	-	TRBJ2-7	CASSYSPGLLSYEQYF	TGTGCCAGCAGTTACTCCCCGGGACTGTTATCCTACGAGCAGTACTTC
-	14	TRBV29-1	-	TRBJ1-4	CSVAGDSTNEKLFF	TGCAGCGTTGCTGGAGACTCAACTAATGAAAAACTGTTTTTT
TRBD1	15	TRBV28	few	TRBJ2-7	CASSLAETGMNEQYF	TGTGCCAGCAGTTTAGCAGAGACAGGGATGAACGAGCAGTACTTC
-	15	TRBV9	few	TRBJ2-1	CASSPSPQSSNEQFF	TGTGCCAGCAGCCCCAGCCCCCAATCTAGCAATGAGCAGTTCTTC
TRBD2	15	TRBV11-3	few	TRBJ2-5	CASSSNRDPGGTQYF	TGTGCCAGCAGCTCCAACCGGGACCCGGGGGGGACCCAGTACTTC
-	14	TRBV6-1	-	TRBJ1-2	CASSEKGISGGYTF	TGTGCCAGCAGTGAGAAGGGGATTTCAGGGGGCTACACCTTC
TRBD2	14	TRBV12-3/TRBV12-4	few	TRBJ2-5	CASKPGLAVETQYF	TGTGCCAGCAAGCCGGGACTAGCGGTCGAGACCCAGTACTTC
-	14	TRBV20-1	few	TRBJ1-1	CSAMDSARNTEAFF	TGCAGTGCTATGGACAGTGCGCGGAACACTGAAGCTTTCTTT
TRBD2	17	TRBV12-3/TRBV12-4	-	TRBJ2-7	CASSFASGGTSSYEQYF	TGTGCCAGCAGTTTTGCTAGCGGGGGGACGAGCTCCTACGAGCAGTACTTC
-	12	TRBV29-1	-	TRBJ2-1	CSVDTVDGIGFF	TGCAGCGTTGATACCGTGGACGGGATTGGGTTCTTC
-	15	TRBV6-5	many	TRBJ2-3	CASSYEQLKGDTQYF	TGTGCCAGCAGTTACGAGCAGTTAAAAGGGGATACGCAGTATTTT
TRBD1	13	TRBV10-3	-	TRBJ2-7	CAITGGPSYEQYF	TGTGCCATCACAGGGGGTCCCTCCTACGAGCAGTACTTC
-	13	TRBV4-1	-	TRBJ2-7	CASSQDRGFEQYF	TGCGCCAGCAGCCAAGACCGCGGGTTCGAGCAGTACTTC
TRBD1	13	TRBV10-3	-	TRBJ2-1	CATTGAQGNEQFF	TGTGCCACCACAGGGGCACAGGGCAATGAGCAGTTCTTC
-	16	TRBV28	-	TRBJ1-3	CASSLFGRTSGNTIYF	TGTGCCAGCAGTTTATTTGGTCGCACCTCTGGAAACACCATATATTTT
TRBD2	13	TRBV7-9	once	TRBJ2-7	CASSTRTSGEQYF	TGTGCCAGCAGCACACGGACTAGCGGTGAGCAGTACTTC
-	14	TRBV20-1	-	TRBJ1-1	CSACPDLLGAEAFF	TGCAGTGCTTGTCCTGACCTGCTCGGAGCTGAAGCTTTCTTT
-	16	TRBV15	few	TRBJ2-5	CATSRPTKELGGTQYF	TGTGCCACCAGCAGGCCGACCAAAGAATTAGGCGGGACCCAGTACTTC
-	12	TRBV29-1	few	TRBJ2-7	CSVGQSSYEQYF	TGCAGCGTTGGACAGAGCTCCTACGAGCAGTACTTC
-	15	TRBV5-1	-	TRBJ2-1	CASSLGQRTYNEQFF	TGCGCCAGCAGCCTGGGCCAGCGGACCTACAATGAGCAGTTCTTC
-	17	TRBV7-9	-	TRBJ1-5	CASSLAGQDLSNQPQHF	TGTGCCAGCAGCTTAGCGGGTCAGGACCTAAGCAATCAGCCCCAGCATTTT
-	12	TRBV19	few	TRBJ1-5	CASKGVYQPQHF	TGTGCCAGTAAGGGGGTCTATCAGCCCCAGCATTTT
TRBD2	18	TRBV7-2	-	TRBJ2-3	CASSLAYGRGGSTDTQYF	TGTGCCAGCAGCTTAGCCTATGGGCGGGGGGGAAGCACAGATACGCAGTATTTT
-	19	TRBV11-2	few	TRBJ2-1	CASSLGRSRGISSYNEQFF	TGTGCCAGCAGCTTAGGCCGGAGTCGAGGAATAAGCTCCTACAATGAGCAGTTCTTC
-	15	TRBV27	-	TRBJ1-2	CASSLSRGMGYGYTF	TGTGCCAGCAGTTTGTCACGAGGAATGGGCTATGGCTACACCTTC
-	13	TRBV28	few	TRBJ2-3	CASSFTPLDTQYF	TGTGCCAGCAGTTTTACCCCATTGGATACGCAGTATTTT
TRBD2	16	TRBV6-2/TRBV6-3	few	TRBJ2-5	CASSSGPSGGIETQYF	TGTGCCAGCAGTTCGGGGCCTAGCGGGGGAATTGAGACCCAGTACTTC
TRBD1	15	TRBV9	-	TRBJ2-7	CASSPTDRVAYEQYF	TGTGCCAGCAGCCCTACGGACAGGGTGGCCTACGAGCAGTACTTC
-	14	TRBV6-1	-	TRBJ1-1	CASRQQQKNTEAFF	TGTGCCAGCAGACAACAGCAAAAGAACACTGAAGCTTTCTTT
-	14	TRBV5-1	few	TRBJ2-2	CASSLERATGELFF	TGCGCCAGCAGCTTGGAAAGGGCCACCGGGGAGCTGTTTTTT
TRBD1	15	TRBV9	few	TRBJ2-1	CASSVSGTGTNEQFF	TGTGCCAGCAGCGTATCCGGGACAGGTACCAATGAGCAGTTCTTC